This T cell receptor beta chain was identified during a study of blood T cell repertoires in COVID-19 (dated by TCRdb to the early 2020s). Background on the whole study: Samples covering the acute and convalescent phases of COVID-19 were provided by collaborators in the United States, Italy and Spain. HLA class I and class II types, where available, came from metadata supplied by the sample provider rather than from assay-based typing. The material from the prospective study consisted of cDNA or gDNA derived from T cells, B-cell-depleted T cells, or PBMCs. Samples came from the ongoing ImmuneRACE study (first 160 participants) plus 1,254 subjects from 6 global collaborators. The dataset comprised deeply sampled blood TCRbeta repertoires from subjects exposed to, actively infected with, or recovered from COVID-19. The repertoires were released in a freely available public database meant as a resource for research on the immune response to SARS-CoV-2. Sample metadata almost always included a de-identified subject ID, COVID-19 status, age in years and sex.

This clone has only one observation. Its antigen remains unidentified. Nothing much larger sits one base from this clone, and base qualities are not available. The immunoSEQ Assay, a bias-controlled multiplex PCR, was used to amplify TCRbeta CDR3 regions from genomic DNA. Per the source publication's procedure: Nucleated cell counts per sample were estimated from amplification of reference gene primers within the assay. To quantify the absolute abundance of each unique TCRbeta CDR3 rearrangement, sequence reads were collapsed and filtered. For each sample, productive Simpson clonality was calculated as the square root of Simpson's diversity index over productive rearrangements. TCRdb carries this immuneACCESS record with in-frame sequences only. Its versions omit some clonotypes, under half of them owing to an unresolved V gene in the studies checked, with the rest unexplained. The DNA was the basis for D and trimming; V, J and clone size are from that table. Here the sample has 200,000 or so clones; about 88% occur a single time. Approximately 2.7% of the sample lies in the top ten.

Participants in the prospective study were aged roughly 18 to 100 years, lived in about two dozen United States geographic areas, and enrolled through a virtual design. To assign participants to cohorts, the prospective study relied on clinical history that participants themselves reported in a screening survey and a study questionnaire. For ImmuneRACE Cohort 3, a participant was defined as recovered based on two consecutive negative NP/OP PCR tests, clearance by a healthcare professional, or resolution of symptoms. Each participant in the prospective study had whole blood, serum and a nasopharyngeal or oropharyngeal swab collected by mobile phlebotomists. Additional blood draws and questionnaires over an approximately two-month period could optionally be provided by prospective study participants. Prospective study blood samples were shipped either frozen or at room temperature before DNA extraction.

Including the terminal cysteine and phenylalanine, the CDR3 comprises 17 residues. Only CDR3 DNA is held: 51 bases, read in frame from base 1. V is shortened by 4 bases, J by 6 bases, and the region joining them spans 21 bases. In the germline V gene, CDR1 corresponds to KGHSH and CDR2 to LQKENI. Study-wide findings and limitations: How much clinical and demographic metadata was included differed by source and by participant, and the metadata was provided uncurated.

The chain is made from TRBV18 and TRBJ2-2; the D segment cannot be called with confidence. Specimen: PBMCs or T cells enriched from blood (not recorded which). This clonotype was sampled from a woman in her thirties who had recovered from COVID-19. The DNA sequence is as follows: TGTGCCAGCTCACTACCGGGCCTTCAAACAGTGTCCGGGGAGCTGTTTTTT. Its translation reads: CASSLPGLQTVSGELFF.